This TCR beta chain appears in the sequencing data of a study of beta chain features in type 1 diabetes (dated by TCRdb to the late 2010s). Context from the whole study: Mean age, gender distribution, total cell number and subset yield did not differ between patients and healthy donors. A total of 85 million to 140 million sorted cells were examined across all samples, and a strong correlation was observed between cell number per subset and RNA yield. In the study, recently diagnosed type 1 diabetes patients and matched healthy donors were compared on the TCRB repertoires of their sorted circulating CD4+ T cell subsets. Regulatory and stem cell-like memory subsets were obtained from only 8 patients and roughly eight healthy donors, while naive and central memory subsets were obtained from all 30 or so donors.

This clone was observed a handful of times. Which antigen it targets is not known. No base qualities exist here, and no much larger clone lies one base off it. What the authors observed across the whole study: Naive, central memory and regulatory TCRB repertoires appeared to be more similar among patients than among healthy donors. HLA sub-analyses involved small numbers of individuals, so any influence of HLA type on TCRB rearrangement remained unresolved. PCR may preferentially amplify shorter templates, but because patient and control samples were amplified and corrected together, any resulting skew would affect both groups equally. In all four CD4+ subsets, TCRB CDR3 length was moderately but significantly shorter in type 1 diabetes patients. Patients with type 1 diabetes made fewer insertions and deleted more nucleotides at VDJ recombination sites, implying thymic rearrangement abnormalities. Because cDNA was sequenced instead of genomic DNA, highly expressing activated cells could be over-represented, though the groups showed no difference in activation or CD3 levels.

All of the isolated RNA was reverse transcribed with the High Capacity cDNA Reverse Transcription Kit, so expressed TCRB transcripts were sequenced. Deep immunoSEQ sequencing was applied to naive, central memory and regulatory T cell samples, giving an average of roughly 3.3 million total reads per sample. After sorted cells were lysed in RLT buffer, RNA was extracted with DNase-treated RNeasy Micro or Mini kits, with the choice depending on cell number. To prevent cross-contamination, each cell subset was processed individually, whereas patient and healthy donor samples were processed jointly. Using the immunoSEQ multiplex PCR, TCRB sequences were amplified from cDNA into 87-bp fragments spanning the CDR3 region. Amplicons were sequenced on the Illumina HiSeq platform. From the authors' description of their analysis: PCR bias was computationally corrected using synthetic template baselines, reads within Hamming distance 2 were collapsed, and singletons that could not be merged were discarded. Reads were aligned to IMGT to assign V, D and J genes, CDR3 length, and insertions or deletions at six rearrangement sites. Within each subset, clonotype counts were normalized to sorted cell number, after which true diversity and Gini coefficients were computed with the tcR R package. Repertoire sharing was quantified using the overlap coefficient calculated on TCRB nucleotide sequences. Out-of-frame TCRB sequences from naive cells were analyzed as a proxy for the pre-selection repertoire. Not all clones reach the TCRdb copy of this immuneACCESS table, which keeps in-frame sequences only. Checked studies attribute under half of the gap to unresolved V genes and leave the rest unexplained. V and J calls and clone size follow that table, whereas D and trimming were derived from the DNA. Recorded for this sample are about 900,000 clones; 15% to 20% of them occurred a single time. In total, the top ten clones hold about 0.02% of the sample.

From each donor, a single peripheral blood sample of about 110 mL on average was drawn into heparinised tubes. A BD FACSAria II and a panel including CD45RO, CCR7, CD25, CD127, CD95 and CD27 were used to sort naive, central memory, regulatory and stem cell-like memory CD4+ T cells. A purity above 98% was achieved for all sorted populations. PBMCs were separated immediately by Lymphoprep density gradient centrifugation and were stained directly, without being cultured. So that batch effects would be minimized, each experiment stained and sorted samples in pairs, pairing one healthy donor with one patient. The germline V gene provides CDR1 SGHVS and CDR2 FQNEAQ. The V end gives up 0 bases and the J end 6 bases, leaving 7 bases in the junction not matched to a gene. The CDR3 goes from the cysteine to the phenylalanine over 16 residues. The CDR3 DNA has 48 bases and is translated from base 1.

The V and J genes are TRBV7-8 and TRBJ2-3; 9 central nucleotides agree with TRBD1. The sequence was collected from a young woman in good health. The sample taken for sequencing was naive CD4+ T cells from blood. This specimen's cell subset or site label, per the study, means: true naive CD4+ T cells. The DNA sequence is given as TGTGCCAGCAGCTTAGCGCTAGGGACAGGGTTGGATACGCAGTATTTT. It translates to CASSLALGTGLDTQYF.